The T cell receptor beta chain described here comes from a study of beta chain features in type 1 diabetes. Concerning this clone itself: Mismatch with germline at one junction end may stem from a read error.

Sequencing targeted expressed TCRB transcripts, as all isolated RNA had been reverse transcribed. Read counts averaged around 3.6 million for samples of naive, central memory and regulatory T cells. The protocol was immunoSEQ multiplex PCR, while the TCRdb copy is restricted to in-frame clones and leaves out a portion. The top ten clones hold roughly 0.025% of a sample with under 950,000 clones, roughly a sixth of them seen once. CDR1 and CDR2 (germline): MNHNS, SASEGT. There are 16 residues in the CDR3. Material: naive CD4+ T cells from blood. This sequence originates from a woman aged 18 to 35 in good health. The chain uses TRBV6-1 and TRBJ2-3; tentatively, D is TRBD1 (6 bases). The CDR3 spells CAISELQGRGTDTQYF. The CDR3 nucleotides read TGTGCCATCAGTGAATTACAGGGAAGAGGCACAGATACGCAGTATTTT.